Following are 4 T cell receptor beta chains from one sample sequenced in a study of CD8 T cells in Susac syndrome. Reverse transcription used about 0.5 to 1 ug RNA and random hexamers. TCRdb re-derived calls from the immunoSEQ multiplex PCR reads in MiXCR, one entry per CDR3 protein. Found here are tens of thousands of distinct CDR3 sequences, approximately 94% of them singletons; the top ten hold approximately 0.38%. Sequencing used CD8+ T cells from PBMCs. These receptor sequences come from a human donor with multiple sclerosis.

V gene TRBV7-9 combines with J gene TRBJ2-2; D remains ambiguous. Germline V gene lookup returns CDR1 SEHNR and CDR2 FQNEAQ (reference sequence). V gave up 2 bases and J gave up 3 bases, with 4 bases separating them. The CDR3 has 13 residues. Here the CDR3 DNA reads TGTGCCAGCAGCTTAAGGGACACCGGGGAGCTGTTTTTT. Its protein product is CASSLRDTGELFF.

This clonotype was counted between two and nine times. The chain links TRBV5-1 to TRBJ2-5, with unresolved D. V lost 0 bases and J lost 4, with 7 bases in between. The CDR3 length is 13 residues. The germline gives CDR1 SGHRS, CDR2 YFSETQ. The CDR3 region is CASSLALPETQYF. DNA for the CDR3: TGCGCCAGCAGCTTGGCACTACCAGAGACCCAGTACTTC.

This CDR3 reads CASSYDRDDYNSPLHF. The CDR3, as DNA: TGTGCCAGCAGCTATGACAGGGACGACTATAATTCACCCCTCCACTTT. The chain joins TRBV5-4 to TRBJ1-6; 7 positions match TRBD1. The CDR3 extends over 16 amino acids. Germline-derived CDR1 and CDR2 are SGHNT and YYREEE (reference sequence). The V segment lost 3 bases and the J segment 3 bases; nucleotides outside the gene matches: 6. Full variable domain (remainder filled in from reference TRBV5-4 and TRBJ1-6): ETGVTQSPTHLIKTRGQQVTLRCSSQSGHNTVSWYQQALGQGPQFIFQYYREEENGRGNFPPRFSGLQFPNYSSELNVNALELDDSALYLCASSYDRDDYNSPLHFGNGTRLTVT.

The V and J genes are TRBV5-1 and TRBJ2-5; 9 bases are a match to TRBD2. Germline-derived CDR1 and CDR2 are SGHRS and YFSETQ. With 0 bases clipped from V and 5 bases from J, the junction kept 5 bases outside the gene matches. This CDR3 contains 15 residues. The CDR3 sequence is CASSLDAGGRETQYF. DNA of the CDR3: TGCGCCAGCAGCTTGGACGCGGGAGGGAGGGAGACCCAGTACTTC.